The 21 T cell receptor beta chains in this list originate from one sample, sequenced in a study of T cell responses to AZD1222 COVID-19 vaccine (dated by TCRdb to about 2021). The intended sense of this specimen's time point label: baseline before first vaccination. The protocol used for the library was the immunoSEQ multiplex PCR assay. Here the immuneACCESS table is served through TCRdb, limited to in-frame sequences with V and J called. Missing clones are a known gap in these copies; in checked studies unresolved V genes cover under half, and the rest lacks a known reason. Across this sample there are some 150,000 clones, with around 91% seen only once. The ten largest clones take up around 5.2% of the sample. The sample here was peripheral blood, taken on day 0 of AZD1222 vaccination. These receptors all stem from an adult in good health.

This chain connects TRBV6-5 to TRBJ2-1; D may match TRBD1 or TRBD2 (6 bases each). Germline V CDR1 and CDR2: MNHEY, SVGAGI. The length of the CDR3 is 15 residues. The V gene lost 0 bases and the J gene lost 10 bases, with 16 bases spanning the gap. This CDR3 reads CASSYSRGALGEQFF. CDR3 bases: TGTGCCAGCAGTTACTCGAGGGGGGCCCTGGGGGAGCAGTTCTTC.

The rearrangement uses TRBV27 and TRBJ2-2, with no clear D. V lost 2 bases to trimming and J lost 4 bases, with 14 bases between them. This CDR3 spans 16 amino acids. CDR1 and CDR2 from the germline V gene are MNHEY and SMNVEV (reference sequence). The CDR3 here is CASSLSHRPITGELFF. DNA for the CDR3: TGTGCCAGCAGTTTAAGTCACCGCCCTATCACCGGGGAGCTGTTTTTT.

This sequence joins TRBV7-2 and TRBJ2-1, with D perhaps TRBD1 (5 bases). This CDR3 has 12 amino acids. V shed 5 bases and J shed 8 bases, with 10 bases lying between them. Germline CDR1 is SGHTA and CDR2 is FQGNSA. The CDR3, as DNA: TGTGCCAGCAGCGTGACAGACCATGAGCAGTTCTTC. Encoded protein: CASSVTDHEQFF.

The rearrangement links TRBV28 to TRBJ1-2, with D perhaps TRBD1 (6 bases). The germline V gene has CDR1 MDHEN and CDR2 SYDVKM. The CDR3 has 15 residues. Trimming shortened V by 3 bases and J by 4 bases, and 15 bases separated the two germline ends. Here the CDR3 reads CASSLVGQGTYGYTF. In DNA form, the CDR3 reads TGTGCCAGCAGTTTGGTAGGCCAGGGGACCTATGGCTACACCTTC.

CDR3: CASSPITGLALNTGELFF. The DNA of the CDR3 is TGTGCCAGCTCACCTATTACGGGACTAGCGCTTAACACCGGGGAGCTGTTTTTT. V usage is TRBV18 and J usage is TRBJ2-2, with 10 bases identical to TRBD2. Germline V gene data show CDR1 as KGHSH and CDR2 as LQKENI. V dropped 3 bases and J dropped 2; count of bases not matched to a gene: 9. CDR3 length: 18 amino acids.

The rearrangement uses TRBV11-2 and TRBJ2-1; no clear D. Trimming pared 5 bases from V and 9 bases from J, leaving 8 bases between. This CDR3 is built from 11 residues. Germline V CDR1 and CDR2: SGHAT, FQNNGV. The CDR3 loop reads CASSPVGEQFF. CDR3 nucleotide sequence: TGTGCCAGCAGCCCCGTCGGTGAGCAGTTCTTC.

The CDR3 reads CASKVSGGLNEQFF. DNA for the CDR3: TGTGCCAGCAAGGTCTCGGGAGGCCTGAATGAGCAGTTCTTC. V gene TRBV28 combines with J gene TRBJ2-1; 7 nucleotides align to TRBD2. V lost 7 bases and J lost 7; bases outside the gene matches: 10. Germline lookup yields CDR1 MDHEN and CDR2 SYDVKM. CDR3 length equals 14 residues.

The J gene is TRBJ2-3, the V gene TRBV18; D is ambiguous. The CDR3 is made up of 13 amino acids. V lost 2 bases, J lost 3 bases, and 6 bases lay in between. Germline-derived CDR1 and CDR2 are KGHSH and LQKENI. The CDR3 is CASSPAATDTQYF. The CDR3 DNA reads as TGTGCCAGCTCACCAGCAGCTACAGATACGCAGTATTTT. Together with reference TRBV18 and TRBJ2-3, the CDR3 gives the full variable domain: NAGVMQNPRHLVRRRGQEARLRCSPMKGHSHVYWYRQLPEEGLKFMVYLQKENIIDESGMPKERFSAEFPKEGPSILRIQQVVRGDSAAYFCASSPAATDTQYFGPGTRLTVL.

Here the CDR3 DNA reads TGTGCCAGTAGTATTCAGGGGCGGGGACCATCTCTTCCCCAGCATTTT. Translated, it gives CASSIQGRGPSLPQHF. The chain uses TRBV19 and TRBJ1-5, with D possibly matching TRBD1 (6 bases). Per germline, CDR1 LNHDA and CDR2 SQIVND (reference sequence). This CDR3 has 16 amino acids. Trimming pared 3 bases from V and 10 bases from J, leaving 22 bases between.

The chain has TRBV19 and TRBJ2-5; TRBD1 might be the D (6 bases). Germline-derived CDR1 and CDR2 are LNHDA and SQIVND (reference sequence). This CDR3 comprises 14 residues. Trimming left V 3 bases short and J 5 bases short, with 13 bases between. CDR3 sequence reads: CASSIEGDGETQYF. CDR3 DNA sequence: TGTGCCAGTAGTATTGAGGGGGATGGGGAGACCCAGTACTTC.

This clone was counted once. Written as DNA, the CDR3 is TGTGCCAGCAGCCAAGGGGGGATTGCTAACTATGGCTACACCTTC. Its translation is CASSQGGIANYGYTF. This chain joins TRBV7-9 and TRBJ1-2; tentative D call: TRBD1 (6 bases). CDR1 is SEHNR, CDR2 FQNEAQ, per germline (reference sequence). The CDR3 has 15 amino acids. Deletions cut 5 bases from V and 0 bases from J, with 13 bases between. Full variable domain (rest looked up from reference TRBV7-9 and TRBJ1-2): DTGVSQNPRHKITKRGQNVTFRCDPISEHNRLYWYRQTLGQGPEFLTYFQNEAQLEKSRLLSDRFSAERPKGSFSTLEIQRTEQGDSAMYLCASSQGGIANYGYTFGSGTRLTVV.

The rearrangement joins TRBV3-1 (or the pseudogene TRBV3-2) to TRBJ2-7, with 13 bases fitting TRBD2. In germline, CDR1 is LGHDT, CDR2 YNNKEL (reference sequence). This CDR3 region has 15 residues. Trimming at V came to 4 bases and at J to 3 bases, leaving 3 bases not matched to a gene. The CDR3 spells CASSRGLAGVYEQYF. The CDR3 DNA reads TGTGCCAGCAGCCGTGGACTAGCGGGAGTCTACGAGCAGTACTTC.

The chain couples TRBV9 to TRBJ2-2; D may match TRBD1 or TRBD2 (6 bases each). Trimming left V 5 bases short and J 5 bases short, with 13 bases between. CDR1 and CDR2 from the germline V gene are SGDLS and YYNGEE. The CDR3 consists of 14 residues. CDR3 in amino acids: CASRAGAGTGELFF. The CDR3 DNA reads TGTGCCAGCAGGGCAGGGGCGGGGACCGGGGAGCTGTTTTTT.

The chain joins TRBV7-9 to TRBJ2-1; the D gene is possibly TRBD2 (5 bases). CDR1 is SEHNR and CDR2 is FQNEAQ in the germline V gene (reference sequence). The CDR3 is made up of 14 amino acids. The V gene lost 0 bases and the J gene lost 6 bases, with 9 bases spanning the gap. Written as DNA, the CDR3 is TGTGCCAGCAGCTTAGCGGTGAGCGGCAATGAGCAGTTCTTC. Translating it yields CASSLAVSGNEQFF.

The rearrangement uses TRBV27 and TRBJ1-1; 7 bases map to TRBD1. V was pared by 8 bases and J by 1 base, with 7 bases of the junction left unmatched. The CDR3 covers 14 residues. Germline values: CDR1 MNHEY, CDR2 SMNVEV (reference sequence). The DNA for the CDR3 is TGTGCCAGCCTACCGGGACAGCGGAACACTGAAGCTTTCTTT. Translation: CASLPGQRNTEAFF.

The genes are TRBV6-5 and TRBJ1-1; perhaps TRBD1 as D (5 bases). This CDR3 spans 14 amino acids. CDR1 is MNHEY and CDR2 is SVGAGI in the germline V gene. The V end was cut by 7 bases, the J end by 3 bases, with 15 bases between. The CDR3 DNA sequence: TGTGCCAGCAAAAACGTGGGGGGAGACACTGAAGCTTTCTTT. Translation: CASKNVGGDTEAFF.

The chain uses TRBV2 and TRBJ2-5; TRBD1 might be the D (5 bases). The CDR3 contains 15 residues. Germline-derived CDR1 and CDR2 are SNHLY and FYNNEI. The V and J ends lost 8 bases and 4 bases respectively, with 20 bases between them. The CDR3 DNA sequence: TGTGCCAGCTCCGTCCGAAGCAGGGCCCCAGAGACCCAGTACTTC. Amino acids: CASSVRSRAPETQYF.

The chain joins TRBV7-2 to TRBJ2-5; D unresolved. Germline CDR1 and CDR2: SGHTA and FQGNSA. The length of the CDR3 is 15 residues. The V end was cut by 0 bases, the J end by 6 bases, with 14 bases between. The CDR3 reads CASSLAIGQTKTQYF. DNA of the CDR3: TGTGCCAGCAGCTTAGCGATTGGGCAGACAAAGACCCAGTACTTC.

J is TRBJ1-6 and V is TRBV19; 9 nucleotides line up with TRBD1. Trimming cost V 8 bases and J 7 bases; bases outside gene matches: 9. Germline V gene lookup returns CDR1 LNHDA and CDR2 SQIVND (reference sequence). The CDR3 extends over 15 amino acids. The CDR3 here is CASGTPGTGNSPLHF. DNA for the CDR3: TGTGCCAGTGGAACTCCGGGGACAGGGAATTCACCCCTCCACTTT.

This chain connects TRBV5-8 to TRBJ1-3, with D maybe TRBD1 (6 bases). Per germline, CDR1 SGHTS and CDR2 YDEGEE. The V gene lost 4 bases and the J gene lost 4 bases, with 15 bases spanning the gap. This CDR3 region has 15 residues. The CDR3 reads CASSGQRAPGNTIYF. The CDR3 coding sequence is TGTGCCAGCAGCGGACAGCGGGCGCCAGGAAACACCATATATTTT.

This rearrangement joins TRBV6-2 or TRBV6-3 to TRBJ1-2; 11 nucleotides agree with TRBD1. CDR1 and CDR2 from the germline V gene are MNHEY and SVGEGT. The V gene end was trimmed by 0 bases and the J gene end by 4 bases; junction bases not matched to a gene: 10. CDR3 length: 18 amino acids. The CDR3, as DNA: TGTGCCAGCAGTTACTCCCGGACAGGGGGCCGTTCAATCTATGGCTACACCTTC. This codes for CASSYSRTGGRSIYGYTF.